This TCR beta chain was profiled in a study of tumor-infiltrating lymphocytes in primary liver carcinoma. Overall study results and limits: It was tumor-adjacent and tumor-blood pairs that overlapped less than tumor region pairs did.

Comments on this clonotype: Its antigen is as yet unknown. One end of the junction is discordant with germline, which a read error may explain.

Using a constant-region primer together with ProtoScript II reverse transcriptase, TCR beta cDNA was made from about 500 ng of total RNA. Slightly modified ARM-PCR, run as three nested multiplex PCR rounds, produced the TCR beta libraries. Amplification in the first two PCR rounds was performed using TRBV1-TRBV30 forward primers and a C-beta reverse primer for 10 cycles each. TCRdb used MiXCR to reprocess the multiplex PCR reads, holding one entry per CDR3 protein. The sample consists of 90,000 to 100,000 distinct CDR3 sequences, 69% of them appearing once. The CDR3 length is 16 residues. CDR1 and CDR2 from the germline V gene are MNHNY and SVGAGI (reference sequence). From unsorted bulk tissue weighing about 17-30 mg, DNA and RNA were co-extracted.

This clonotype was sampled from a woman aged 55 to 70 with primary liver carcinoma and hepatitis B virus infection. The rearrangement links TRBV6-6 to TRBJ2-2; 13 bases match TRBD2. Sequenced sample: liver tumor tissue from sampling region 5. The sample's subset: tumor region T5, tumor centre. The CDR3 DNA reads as TGTGCCAACAGCTCCAAGGGACTAGCGGGAACCGGGGAGCAGTTTTTT. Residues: CANSSKGLAGTGEQFF.